These T cell receptor beta chains were read from a single sample in a study of blood T cells in healthy people across ages. TCRdb itself ran the 5' RACE reads through MiXCR, one entry per CDR3 protein. This repertoire shows roughly 1,500,000 distinct CDR3 sequences, 42% found once; its top ten account for 7.9%. The source material was blood. These receptors all come from a woman aged 18-35 years in good health. Each CDR3 is given with its conserved first and last residue. D genes are given only for firm matches. Not every row has a clone size; where given, it reads once, few, many or a size class.

j_gene	abundance	v_gene	d_gene	CDR3aa	CDR3nt
TRBJ2-3	NA	TRBV28	TRBD1	CASRPGGSGTDTQYF	TGTGCCAGCAGACCAGGGGGATCGGGCACAGATACGCAGTATTTT
TRBJ2-7	NA	TRBV3-1	TRBD2	CASSLHSSGAPYEQYF	TGTGCCAGCAGCCTTCACTCCAGCGGGGCTCCCTACGAGCAGTACTTC
TRBJ1-1	few	TRBV7-9	NA	CASSLGWGYNTEAFF	TGTGCCAGCAGCTTAGGTTGGGGATACAACACTGAAGCTTTCTTT
TRBJ2-7	NA	TRBV5-1	TRBD1	CAGSPGQGLSEQYF	TGCGCCGGCAGCCCGGGACAGGGACTGAGCGAGCAGTACTTC
TRBJ2-1	few	TRBV20-1	NA	CSAPKPGNYNEQFF	TGCAGTGCCCCCAAGCCGGGAAATTACAATGAGCAGTTCTTC
TRBJ1-2	few	TRBV15	NA	CATSRDRGLGWNYGYTF	TGTGCCACCAGCAGAGATAGAGGGCTGGGATGGAACTATGGCTACACCTTC
TRBJ2-3	NA	TRBV3-1	NA	CASSQDPRVWDRDTQYF	TGTGCCAGCAGCCAAGATCCCAGGGTTTGGGATAGGGATACGCAGTATTTT
TRBJ2-5	NA	TRBV29-1	NA	CSVEPDRDWTQYF	TGCAGCGTTGAGCCTGACAGGGACTGGACCCAGTACTTC
TRBJ2-3	NA	TRBV20-1	NA	CSAQGALGRTDTQYF	TGCAGTGCCCAAGGGGCTTTGGGGCGCACAGATACGCAGTATTTT
TRBJ1-1	NA	TRBV7-9	NA	CASSIGGVTEAFF	TGTGCCAGCAGCATAGGAGGGGTCACTGAAGCTTTCTTT
TRBJ2-5	NA	TRBV4-2	TRBD1	CASSQEQGILQETQYF	TGTGCCAGCAGCCAAGAACAGGGGATACTTCAAGAGACCCAGTACTTC
TRBJ1-5	few	TRBV20-1	NA	CSARMVNQPQHF	TGCAGTGCTAGAATGGTAAATCAGCCCCAGCATTTT
TRBJ2-7	NA	TRBV12-3/TRBV12-4	TRBD2	CASQISGARDEQYF	TGTGCCAGCCAGATTAGCGGGGCCAGGGACGAGCAGTACTTC
TRBJ2-1	NA	TRBV7-2	TRBD1	CASSKDRDNEQFF	TGTGCCAGCAGCAAAGACAGGGACAATGAGCAGTTCTTC
TRBJ1-6	NA	TRBV5-6	NA	CASSFNLRDGDSSNSPLHF	TGTGCCAGCAGCTTCAACCTTCGCGATGGCGATTCGAGTAATTCACCCCTCCACTTT
TRBJ2-3	few	TRBV28	NA	CASRPSRGGGTDTQYF	TGTGCCAGCCGACCCTCCCGGGGCGGAGGCACAGATACGCAGTATTTT
TRBJ2-3	NA	TRBV2	NA	CVSKRRSDAYF	TGTGTCAGCAAGAGAAGGAGCGATGCGTATTTT
TRBJ1-1	NA	TRBV28	NA	CASSLRTERAEAFF	TGTGCCAGCAGTCTCAGGACAGAAAGGGCTGAAGCTTTCTTT
TRBJ2-3	NA	TRBV4-1	NA	CAGSQRQSIGADTQYF	TGCGCCGGCAGCCAACGTCAATCAATCGGGGCAGATACGCAGTATTTT
TRBJ2-2	few	TRBV30	NA	CAWSPFQGPSPGELFF	TGTGCCTGGAGTCCTTTTCAAGGCCCTAGCCCCGGGGAGCTGTTTTTT
TRBJ1-2	few	TRBV20-1	TRBD1	CSAPDRGPDGYTF	TGCAGTGCACCTGACAGGGGGCCAGACGGCTACACCTTC
TRBJ1-2	NA	TRBV4-2	NA	CASSQWEGTGPYGYTF	TGTGCCAGCAGCCAATGGGAGGGGACCGGGCCCTATGGCTACACCTTC
TRBJ1-2	many	TRBV29-1	NA	CSVLSGGYTF	TGCAGCGTTCTAAGCGGAGGCTACACCTTC
TRBJ1-4	NA	TRBV7-9	NA	CASYSLGPGDEKLFF	TGTGCCAGCTATTCCTTGGGCCCGGGAGATGAAAAACTGTTTTTT
TRBJ2-5	many	TRBV20-1	NA	CSAVQFGETQYF	TGCAGTGCAGTCCAGTTTGGAGAGACCCAGTACTTC
TRBJ1-2	NA	TRBV14	TRBD1	CASSLRTGGSVNYGYTF	TGTGCCAGCAGCTTGCGGACAGGGGGCTCGGTTAACTATGGCTACACCTTC
TRBJ2-5	NA	TRBV12-3/TRBV12-4	NA	CASSLKGAGQGAQYF	TGTGCCAGCAGTTTAAAGGGTGCAGGACAAGGAGCCCAGTACTTC
TRBJ2-5	NA	TRBV11-1	TRBD1	CASSYQGQGWETQYF	TGTGCCAGCAGCTACCAGGGACAGGGTTGGGAGACCCAGTACTTC
TRBJ1-1	NA	TRBV20-1	TRBD1	CSADRDTEAFF	TGCAGTGCCGACAGGGACACTGAAGCTTTCTTT
TRBJ1-1	once	TRBV29-1	TRBD1	CSGEQGSPSIAFF	TGCAGCGGGGAACAGGGGTCCCCTAGCATAGCTTTCTTT
TRBJ1-2	NA	TRBV10-3	NA	CAISESPGRGYGYTF	TGTGCCATCAGTGAGTCACCCGGGAGGGGCTATGGCTACACCTTC
TRBJ1-2	few	TRBV20-1	NA	CSAGTGTLYGYTF	TGCAGTGCTGGAACCGGGACACTCTATGGCTACACCTTC
TRBJ1-3	NA	TRBV29-1	NA	CSVGDNLGNTIYF	TGCAGCGTCGGGGACAACCTGGGAAACACCATATATTTT
TRBJ2-5	NA	TRBV5-1	TRBD2	CASSLPGLVIGEQYF	TGCGCCAGCAGCTTACCGGGACTAGTTATTGGTGAGCAGTACTTC
TRBJ1-4	few	TRBV25-1	TRBD1	CASSEFFLGQGASNEKLFF	TGTGCCAGCAGTGAATTTTTCCTAGGGCAGGGGGCGTCTAATGAAAAACTGTTTTTT
TRBJ1-2	NA	TRBV5-4	NA	CASSLMGGPYGYTF	TGTGCCAGCAGCTTAATGGGGGGGCCCTATGGCTACACCTTC